These 12 T cell receptor beta chains share one sample of origin, sequenced in a study of long-term antiretroviral therapy in people with HIV. Samples were assayed with immunoSEQ v3.0 at survey level. Clones were sequenced by immunoSEQ multiplex PCR, and TCRdb holds only the in-frame ones, with some missing. The data contain about 15,000 clones, roughly 80% of them seen just once; the ten biggest clones take up 15% to 20%. The sample here was unsorted PBMCs, taken just before starting antiretroviral therapy. The receptor set was obtained from a man aged 35 to 55 with HIV.

The chain couples TRBV4-1 to TRBJ1-1; perhaps TRBD1 as D (5 bases). The germline CDR1 and CDR2 sequences are MGHRA and YSYEKL. V was pared by 0 bases and J by 5 bases, with 19 bases between. The CDR3 covers 17 residues. The CDR3 here is CASSQDLTGGGGTEAFF. CDR3 sequence (DNA): TGCGCCAGCAGCCAAGATTTAACCGGGGGAGGTGGGACTGAAGCTTTCTTT.

The chain uses TRBV11-3 and TRBJ2-7; 7 nucleotides line up with TRBD2. The CDR3 has 17 amino acids. The V and J ends lost 0 bases and 7 bases, in that order; junction bases with no gene match: 15. Germline CDR1 SGHNT, CDR2 YENEEA. The CDR3 sequence is CASSLEASSGLDGEQYF. DNA for the CDR3: TGTGCCAGCAGCTTAGAAGCTTCTAGCGGTCTCGATGGGGAGCAGTACTTC. Supplemented by reference TRBV11-3 and TRBJ2-7, the full variable domain reads EAGVVQSPRYKIIEKKQPVAFWCNPISGHNTLYWYLQNLGQGPELLIRYENEEAVDDSQLPKDRFSAERLKGVDSTLKIQPAELGDSAVYLCASSLEASSGLDGEQYFGPGTRLTVT.

In this sample, this clone turned up a few times. The J gene is TRBJ1-2, the V gene TRBV28; D unresolved. CDR1 and CDR2 (germline): MDHEN, SYDVKM. With 4 bases removed from V and 7 bases from J, the gap between germline ends came to 4 bases. This CDR3 has 10 residues. The CDR3 nucleotides are TGTGCCAGCAGTTCGGTTGGCTACACCTTC. As protein: CASSSVGYTF.

A single count supports this clone. Written as DNA, the CDR3 is TGTGCCATCAGTGACCCGGGACAGGGGTCCACCGGGGAGCTGTTTTTT. Its protein product is CAISDPGQGSTGELFF. The chain is built from TRBV10-3 and TRBJ2-2, with TRBD1 matching 10 bases. This CDR3 contains 16 residues. V shed 3 bases and J 4 bases; nucleotides not matched to a gene: 5. Germline V CDR1 and CDR2: ENHRY, SYGVKD.

The chain is built from TRBV7-9 and TRBJ2-2; 8 nucleotides agree with TRBD1. CDR3 length: 14 amino acids. Per the germline V gene, CDR1 is SEHNR and CDR2 is FQNEAQ (reference sequence). The trim removed 6 bases at V and 7 bases at J, leaving 7 bases unmatched. This CDR3 reads CASSYQGAGGELFF. The CDR3 region has the DNA TGTGCCAGCAGTTACCAGGGGGCCGGCGGGGAGCTGTTTTTT.

The chain couples TRBV5-1 to TRBJ2-7; D remains unclear. Looked up from germline, CDR1 is SGHRS and CDR2 is YFSETQ. CDR3 size: 14 residues. Trimming removed 5 bases from V and 2 bases from J, with 14 bases in between. The CDR3 spells CASRFETAAYEQYF. The CDR3 nucleotides read TGCGCCAGCAGGTTCGAGACGGCAGCCTACGAGCAGTACTTC.

This clone was counted a single time. The rearrangement uses TRBV5-1 and TRBJ2-1; 7 bases line up with TRBD2. J lost 8 bases, V lost 3 bases, and 11 bases had no gene match. CDR1 and CDR2 from the germline V gene are SGHRS and YFSETQ. The CDR3 sequence is 15 residues long. The CDR3 reads CASSSGLSAGDEQFF. In DNA form, the CDR3 reads TGCGCCAGCAGCTCGGGACTATCTGCGGGAGATGAGCAGTTCTTC. Variable domain in full (rest from reference TRBV5-1 and TRBJ2-1): KAGVTQTPRYLIKTRGQQVTLSCSPISGHRSVSWYQQTPGQGLQFLFEYFSETQRNKGNFPGRFSGRQFSNSRSEMNVSTLELGDSALYLCASSSGLSAGDEQFFGPGTRLTVL.

The chain is built from TRBV7-9 and TRBJ2-3; D is unresolved. The CDR3 loop spans 12 amino acids. The V and J ends lost 3 bases and 6 bases respectively, with 7 bases between them. In germline, CDR1 is SEHNR, CDR2 FQNEAQ (reference sequence). The CDR3 DNA sequence: TGTGCCAGCAGCTTGACCGCCGATACGCAGTATTTT. This gives the protein CASSLTADTQYF. Full variable domain (rest looked up from reference TRBV7-9 and TRBJ2-3): DTGVSQNPRHKITKRGQNVTFRCDPISEHNRLYWYRQTLGQGPEFLTYFQNEAQLEKSRLLSDRFSAERPKGSFSTLEIQRTEQGDSAMYLCASSLTADTQYFGPGTRLTVL.

The rearrangement uses TRBV5-1 and TRBJ1-4, with D perhaps matching TRBD1 (6 bases). Trimming cost V 3 bases and J 8 bases, with 17 bases left between them. Germline CDR1 is SGHRS and CDR2 is YFSETQ. There are 15 residues in the CDR3. The CDR3 reads CASSSTGLGGEKLFF. CDR3 DNA sequence: TGCGCCAGCAGCTCCACAGGGCTCGGAGGGGAAAAACTGTTTTTT.

The chain recombines TRBV11-2 with TRBJ2-1, with D tentatively TRBD2 (6 bases). From germline, CDR1 is SGHAT and CDR2 FQNNGV. This CDR3 is built from 14 residues. Trimming pared 6 bases from V and 7 bases from J, leaving 16 bases between. CDR3 in DNA: TGTGCCAGCAGGGAGGGGAACGGTCAAAATGAGCAGTTCTTC. It is translated as CASREGNGQNEQFF.

The chain uses TRBV13 and TRBJ1-4; 8 positions agree with TRBD1. Germline values: CDR1 PRHDT, CDR2 FYEKMQ (reference sequence). The CDR3 is made up of 17 amino acids. V lost 4 bases, J lost 4 bases, and 11 bases stayed unmatched. The CDR3 DNA sequence: TGTGCCAGCAGCTCCGGACAGGGAAGGCGGGGTAATGAAAAACTGTTTTTT. Its protein is CASSSGQGRRGNEKLFF.

The V and J genes are TRBV27 and TRBJ2-7; 8 nucleotides align to TRBD1. Germline V CDR1 and CDR2: MNHEY, SMNVEV (reference sequence). Trimming took 3 bases from V and 7 from J; bases not matched to a gene: 5. CDR3 length: 13 residues. As DNA, the CDR3 is TGTGCCAGCAGTTTCTCACAGGGGGGTGAGCAGTACTTC. Protein sequence: CASSFSQGGEQYF.